This TCR beta chain was identified during a study of blood T cell repertoires in COVID-19. Looking at the study overall: The United States, Italy and Spain were the sources of the acute and convalescent COVID-19 samples. Nucleic acid was either cDNA or gDNA, and it came from T cells, B-cell-depleted T cells, or PBMCs.

In the original analysis: For nucleated cells, counts were estimated from reference gene primer amplification. Here immunoSEQ multiplex PCR was the method, and the copy in TCRdb shows in-frame clones only, minus some. Clone size and the V and J calls come from that table; the DNA yielded D and trimming. The sample lists roughly 30,000 clones; around 80% were seen once. V lost 1 base to trimming and J lost 9 bases, with 10 bases between them. CDR3 length: 13 residues. CDR1 is MRHNA, CDR2 SNTAGT, per germline. The J gene is TRBJ1-5, the V gene TRBV6-4, with D possibly matching TRBD1 (6 bases). Sequencing used peripheral blood. This clonotype originated in an elderly woman with acute or convalescent COVID-19. In DNA form, the CDR3 reads TGTGCCAGCAGTGACTTCCAGGGGTGGCCCCAGCATTTT. Encoded protein: CASSDFQGWPQHF.